This record looks at one T cell receptor (beta chain) sequence and its context. This record belongs to a study of PD-1 blockade in classical Hodgkin lymphoma. This CDR3 is 14 amino acids long. The J segment lost 3 bases and the V segment lost 8 bases, leaving 5 bases of the junction unmatched. Germline values: CDR1 SEHNR, CDR2 FQNEAQ (reference sequence). Relapse after autologous stem cell transplantation occurred in every patient, and brentuximab vedotin exposure varied. Sequencing used immunoSEQ multiplex PCR; TCRdb keeps in-frame clones, though not all of them. The profile shows about 43,000 clones, roughly three quarters of them singletons.

This clonotype originated in a human donor with classical Hodgkin lymphoma. J is TRBJ2-1 and V is TRBV7-9; the match to TRBD1 covers 9 bases. The sequences come from peripheral blood mononuclear cells (PBMCs), collected before the second cycle of nivolumab. CDR3 amino acids: CASHQTGGYNEQFF. CDR3 DNA sequence: TGTGCCAGCCATCAGACAGGGGGCTACAATGAGCAGTTCTTC.